Described below is a single T cell receptor (beta chain) sequence and its context. The antigen it recognizes is unknown. Base qualities are missing; no much larger clone stands one base away. Library preparation used the immunoSEQ multiplex PCR assay. For the multiplex PCR, a mixture combining 60 forward primers for TCR Vbeta segments and 13 reverse primers for TCR Jbeta segments was used. The CDR3 region of rearranged TCR beta genes was amplified from genomic DNA by a multiplex PCR assay. The amplified TCR beta libraries were sequenced on the Illumina HiSeq System as 87-base-pair reads. Regarding the original processing steps: Across the 670 or so repertoires, a later analysis counted 78 million or so unique TCR beta chains, some 11 million of which were shared by at least two donors. To remove PCR and sequencing errors, raw reads were error-corrected and collapsed into unique sequences using a nearest-neighbor algorithm that merged closely related sequences. To assign V, D and J gene segments, CDR3 sequences were aligned to IMGT reference sequences. For a sequence to be retained, a match of at least six nucleotides was required to both a V gene segment and a J gene segment. Rearrangements were called productive when the CDR3 lacked stop codons and stayed in frame with V and J; all others were non-productive. CDR3 was defined according to IMGT convention as the region running from the second conserved V-encoded cysteine to the conserved J-encoded phenylalanine. In an earlier analysis of around 570 of the donors, sequences lacking an unambiguous match to a single V gene segment were excluded. An earlier analysis of almost 600 of the donors classified V segments as functional when productive rearrangements were above 56.7% and as segregating when the standard deviation between donors was above 5%. A statistical classification framework was built for diagnosing cytomegalovirus status from the catalog of TCR beta chain sequences. V and J gene assignment, in a later analysis, came from comparing TCR nucleotide sequences with IMGT/GENE-DB human TR gene sequences. The TCRdist pipeline was used in a later analysis to assign CDR3 sequences and most-parsimonious VDJ recombination scenarios. In a later analysis, each TCR beta chain was defined by its CDR3 amino acid sequence together with its V-gene family, and reads without a unique V-gene family were excluded. To address suspected cross-contamination and a sequencing artifact, a later analysis removed over 500 highly shared, low-generation-probability nucleotide sequences. In a later analysis, a clonal expansion index for each public chain was calculated from normalized within-repertoire ranks of inferred template counts. In a later analysis, generation probabilities were computed with a VDJ recombination model fitted to out-of-frame rearrangements, and the resulting probabilities were checked against IGoR. Hypergeometric tests were used in a later analysis to score TCR-TCR, TCR-HLA and TCR-CMV co-occurrence, with a repertoire-size bias correction applied to the TCR pairs. To estimate false discovery rates, a later analysis permuted the HLA or CMV assignments 20 times. In a later analysis, co-occurring TCRs were grouped using DBSCAN, and TCRdist sequence similarity was added for clustering within HLA-allele-positive subsets. For co-occurrence clustering, repertoires with fewer than 30,000 or more than 120,000 public chains were excluded, along with a handful of repertoires with anomalous nucleotide sharing. Sourced from immuneACCESS, this table was stored by TCRdb with only in-frame sequences that have V and J called. A share of the clones is absent; for the studies checked, an unresolved V gene accounts for under half, and the remainder has no known explanation. V, J and clone size derive from that table, while D and trimming were established from the DNA sequence. A total of around 150,000 clones appear in this sample, over 80% of them only once. The leading ten clones occupy less than 2% of the sample.

The cohort was made up of approximately 670 healthy bone marrow donors. Cohort members were all nominally healthy when sampled, although unrecorded immune exposures were likely present. The donor was CMV seronegative and was included in the group of 352 seronegative cohort members. A peripheral blood sample was provided by each donor, and peripheral blood mononuclear cells were used for TCR beta sequencing. The Qiagen DNeasy Blood Extraction Kit was used to extract genomic DNA from the blood cell samples. This entry comes from a study of cytomegalovirus exposure and HLA in healthy donors (dated 2017 in TCRdb). As for the study more broadly: An earlier analysis of some 500 of the donors reported 250 to 300 Gb of sequence data and around 110 million unique TCR beta sequences from 150 million to 200 million T cells. Roughly 320 gigabases of sequencing data and around 80 million unique TCR sequences made up an early release that covered fewer than 650 HLA-typed donors. The genetic ancestry cluster associated with self-reported Caucasian donors included roughly four fifths of the roughly 400 genotyped donors. The study aimed to test whether cataloging public T cell receptors could reveal signatures of past pathogen exposure. The study profiled the T cell repertoires of 500 to 800 subjects by immunosequencing and related them to cytomegalovirus serostatus. Along with the roughly 670-subject first cohort, a separate validation cohort of over a hundred different subjects was used. High-throughput TCR immunosequencing, statistical association of individual TCRs with disease status, and machine learning were combined to predict cytomegalovirus infection status. To study patterns of TCR occurrence, a later analysis re-analyzed previously published TCR beta repertoires from several hundred donors and added high-resolution HLA genotyping. In the later analysis, no new phenotypic data were used to find candidate immune exposures; instead, reliance was placed on TCR beta sequences and their occurrence across donors. An earlier analysis of around 540 of the donors applied high-throughput TCR beta sequencing to assess whether each TCR beta V gene segment acted as functional or pseudogenic. Alongside the repertoire data, information on donor age, sex, ethnicity and CMV serostatus was compiled. In a later genetic analysis, genome-wide SNP genotypes for about 55% of the roughly 700 donors were used, and that subset was treated as a discovery cohort. Every repertoire in the discovery cohort had been generated on one and the same sequencing platform. HLA typing included class I and class II loci at four-digit resolution. The number of typed donors differed by locus: 629-630 for A, B, C, DRB1 and DQB1; approximately 530 for DQA1; 606 for DPA1; and roughly 490 for DPB1. Because of strong linkage in the cohort, five DR-DQ haplotypes were treated as single units for association and clustering. Among some 400 genotyped donors of the cohort, an average of about 240,000 unique TCR beta nucleotide sequences were sequenced per donor, roughly a sixth of them non-productive. Beyond this particular receptor, the publication reports: It was suggested by the authors that the approach could potentially be generalized to other disease states and immunological phenotypes. Correlated functional status among segregating V segments might be attributable to linkage disequilibrium, but an unknown experimental factor could not be ruled out. Because counts were too low, seventeen rarely observed V segments, including chromosome 9 orphons, were excluded from the earlier analysis of around 590 of the donors. According to a later genetic analysis, donors in an Asian-associated ancestry cluster had fewer N-insertions in productive TCRs than the approximately 650-donor mean. The cohort was sequenced for TCR beta chains only, and without alpha or paired-chain data the features that could be detected were limited. According to a later analysis, most CMV-associated TCR beta chains appeared to be HLA-restricted, and the HLA associations seemed to be driven largely by CMV exposure. Because the 87-base-pair reads could not distinguish some IMGT-functional V segments, including TRBV6-2 and TRBV6-3, those segments were excluded. A later analysis associated some 17,000 TCR beta sequences with specific HLA alleles at a false discovery rate of 0.05. A later genetic analysis associated a missense DCLRE1C variant with V-gene and J-gene trimming of TCR beta chains, and an independent cohort replicated the association. In vitro tests confirmed that a few of the cytomegalovirus-associated TCR beta chains recognize cytomegalovirus antigens. In a later analysis, the rate of TCR association differed among HLA loci, with DRB1 alleles having the most associated TCRs and HLA-C alleles having the fewest. A cluster of highly shared sequence variants was judged likely to represent a technical artifact of the sequencing pipeline. The study listed 150 to 200 TCR beta chains as associated with cytomegalovirus. Strong co-occurrence of HLA alleles, especially DR and DQ, made assigning TCR associations to individual alleles difficult. The presence/absence analyses assumed that sequencing depth was roughly uniform across donors, and that assumption may not be true. The classifier was reported to diagnose cytomegalovirus status with high specificity and sensitivity in both the original cohort and the validation cohort. In a later analysis, HLA-associated TCR beta chains showed more clonal expansion and lower generation probabilities than non-associated chains that were equally common. Across donors, most TCR sequences were observed very rarely, whereas some public TCRs were present in many individuals. In an earlier analysis of under 600 of the donors, most TCR beta V segments were observed in productive rearrangements about 87% or about 30% of the time, broadly matching IMGT annotations. According to a later analysis, parvovirus B19, influenza, CMV and Epstein-Barr virus appeared linked to several top co-occurrence clusters. A further reported finding was that TCR beta sequences accurately predicted the HLA-A and HLA-B alleles for most subjects in the first cohort. CMV serostatus was the only immune exposure information available for the cohort. HLA typing was unavailable for some donors at each locus, so association tests used only the typed subset.

V lost 4 bases and J lost 7 bases; the stretch between them is 18 bases long. CDR1 SGDLS and CDR2 YYNGEE are derived from the germline V gene. The CDR3 runs 15 residues from the cysteine to the phenylalanine. Only CDR3 DNA remains: 45 bases, in frame from the first base. Sequenced material: PBMCs. This receptor chain uses TRBV9 and TRBJ2-1, with a weak D call of TRBD2 (7 bases match). This TCR was sampled from a woman under 30 in good health and CMV-seronegative. Here is the DNA: TGTGCCAGCAGCCCCATTAGCCGGGGGGCGAATGAGCAGTTCTTC. It is translated as CASSPISRGANEQFF.